The clone carrying this T cell receptor beta chain was counted between two and nine times. Its target is not known. No conserved phenylalanine or tryptophan ends this CDR3, so it is likely a read error. The data derive from a study of T-cell memory formation after mild COVID-19. Study as a whole: The TCR clusters were mostly specific to one donor. Study-wide results and caveats: Day 37-peaking second-wave clones had unconfirmed SARS-CoV-2 specificity.

The germline gives CDR1 DFQATT, CDR2 SNEGSKA (reference sequence). Trimming stripped 3 bases from V and 7 bases from J, with 18 bases between. CDR3 length: 14 residues. TCRdb itself ran the 5' RACE reads through MiXCR, one entry per CDR3 protein. The profile shows 390,000 or so distinct CDR3 sequences, around a sixth of them singletons. The chain joins TRBV20-1 to TRBJ1-2; D gene uncertain. The sample taken for sequencing was PBMCs or a T cell subset sorted from them (not recorded which). The receptor was isolated from a man aged 18-30 years who had mild COVID-19 (a few samples of this study predate the infection). Cell type and time point are not known. CDR3 sequence: CSARSLTSPAGYTL. The CDR3 DNA is TGCAGTGCTAGGAGTCTGACCTCGCCGGCTGGCTACACCTTA.